The sequence of this T cell receptor (beta chain) was determined in a study of blood T cell repertoires in COVID-19. Only in-frame clones appear in the TCRdb table, and some are missing; sequencing was by immunoSEQ multiplex PCR. The top ten hold under 9.5% of the sample, which has fewer than 200,000 clones, approximately 85% seen once. CDR3 length equals 14 residues. Germline V lookup: CDR1 LGHNT, CDR2 FRNRAP. Deletions cut 9 bases from V and 8 bases from J, with 22 bases between. This TCR derives from a woman aged 60-75 years with acute or convalescent COVID-19. The sequenced sample was peripheral blood. The chain employs TRBV12-5 and TRBJ1-2; no reliable D call. The CDR3 loop reads CASNQPGSGYGYTF. CDR3 DNA sequence: TGTGCTAGCAACCAACCGGGCAGCGGGTACGGCTACACCTTC.